This is a list of T cell receptor beta chains from one sample in a study of blood T cell repertoires in COVID-19. Sequenced by immunoSEQ multiplex PCR; TCRdb stores in-frame clones only, minus some. The data show over 100,000 clones, roughly 90% seen once. The specimen sequenced was peripheral blood. The receptors shown here come from a human donor in a cohort sampled during active COVID-19. Both conserved end residues are part of each CDR3. The D gene is left open where the match is weak. Rows give clone size only sometimes, using once, few, many, or a class for an expanded clone.

d_gene: TRBD1; v_gene: TRBV5-1; j_gene: TRBJ2-7; abundance: few; CDR3aa: CASSPGTGNLYEQYF; CDR3nt: TGCGCCAGCAGCCCTGGGACAGGCAACCTCTACGAGCAGTACTTC
d_gene: -; v_gene: TRBV2; j_gene: TRBJ1-2; abundance: -; CDR3aa: CASSDIKVGAHYGYTF; CDR3nt: TGTGCCAGCAGTGACATTAAAGTAGGGGCCCACTATGGCTACACCTTC
d_gene: -; v_gene: TRBV29-1; j_gene: TRBJ1-3; abundance: -; CDR3aa: CSLLCEAKGNTIYF; CDR3nt: TGCAGCCTTCTTTGTGAGGCCAAAGGAAACACCATATATTTT
d_gene: TRBD1; v_gene: TRBV27; j_gene: TRBJ2-7; abundance: -; CDR3aa: CASSFGTENEQYF; CDR3nt: TGTGCCAGCAGTTTTGGGACAGAGAACGAGCAGTACTTC
d_gene: TRBD1; v_gene: TRBV28; j_gene: TRBJ2-7; abundance: -; CDR3aa: CASSSMTGTGPYEQYF; CDR3nt: TGTGCCAGCAGTTCTATGACCGGGACAGGGCCCTACGAGCAGTACTTC
d_gene: TRBD1; v_gene: TRBV5-4; j_gene: TRBJ2-2; abundance: -; CDR3aa: CASSSISGQGITGELFF; CDR3nt: TGTGCCAGCAGCTCTATAAGCGGACAGGGAATCACCGGGGAGCTGTTTTTT
d_gene: -; v_gene: TRBV7-9; j_gene: TRBJ1-1; abundance: -; CDR3aa: CASRQGINTEAFF; CDR3nt: TGTGCCAGCAGACAGGGTATTAACACTGAAGCTTTCTTT
d_gene: -; v_gene: TRBV3-1/TRBV3-2; j_gene: TRBJ1-1; abundance: -; CDR3aa: CASSQGRGWYTEAFF; CDR3nt: TGTGCCAGCAGCCAAGGGCGGGGCTGGTACACTGAAGCTTTCTTT
d_gene: TRBD1; v_gene: TRBV28; j_gene: TRBJ2-1; abundance: -; CDR3aa: CASSPQGALRNEQFF; CDR3nt: TGTGCCAGCAGCCCACAGGGGGCTTTACGGAATGAGCAGTTCTTC
d_gene: TRBD2; v_gene: TRBV9; j_gene: TRBJ2-7; abundance: -; CDR3aa: CASSVGEGRHYEQYF; CDR3nt: TGTGCCAGCAGCGTAGGGGAGGGGAGACACTACGAGCAGTACTTC
d_gene: -; v_gene: TRBV27; j_gene: TRBJ2-6; abundance: -; CDR3aa: CASSSQGGDSGANVLTF; CDR3nt: TGTGCCAGCAGTTCTCAGGGGGGAGACTCTGGGGCCAACGTCCTGACTTTC
d_gene: TRBD2; v_gene: TRBV28; j_gene: TRBJ2-1; abundance: -; CDR3aa: CASRGTSGSNSYNEQFF; CDR3nt: TGTGCCAGCAGGGGGACTAGCGGTAGTAACTCCTACAATGAGCAGTTCTTC
d_gene: TRBD1; v_gene: TRBV24-1; j_gene: TRBJ2-3; abundance: -; CDR3aa: CATRESGTGKDTQYF; CDR3nt: TGTGCCACCAGAGAGTCAGGGACAGGGAAAGATACGCAGTATTTT
d_gene: TRBD2; v_gene: TRBV4-2; j_gene: TRBJ2-3; abundance: -; CDR3aa: CASSQGLAATDTQYF; CDR3nt: TGTGCCAGCAGCCAAGGACTAGCGGCCACAGATACGCAGTATTTT
d_gene: TRBD2; v_gene: TRBV18; j_gene: TRBJ2-3; abundance: once; CDR3aa: CASSRSGREVTDTQYF; CDR3nt: TGTGCCAGCTCACGTAGCGGGAGGGAAGTGACGGATACGCAGTATTTT
d_gene: TRBD2; v_gene: TRBV7-6; j_gene: TRBJ2-3; abundance: -; CDR3aa: CASSPGTSGRANGNTQYF; CDR3nt: TGTGCCAGCAGCCCCGGGACTAGCGGGAGGGCTAATGGTAATACGCAGTATTTT
d_gene: -; v_gene: TRBV5-4; j_gene: TRBJ2-5; abundance: -; CDR3aa: CASSGGAGPGETQYF; CDR3nt: TGTGCCAGCAGCGGAGGGGCGGGGCCGGGTGAGACCCAGTACTTC
d_gene: TRBD2; v_gene: TRBV10-3; j_gene: TRBJ2-2; abundance: once; CDR3aa: CAIRAQNSGGHTGELFF; CDR3nt: TGTGCCATCAGAGCGCAAAATAGCGGGGGCCATACCGGGGAGCTGTTTTTT
d_gene: -; v_gene: TRBV4-3; j_gene: TRBJ1-1; abundance: -; CDR3aa: CASSQDGPLMGARAEAFF; CDR3nt: TGCGCCAGCAGCCAAGATGGACCACTGATGGGGGCCCGCGCTGAAGCTTTCTTT
d_gene: -; v_gene: TRBV5-8; j_gene: TRBJ1-1; abundance: once; CDR3aa: CASSLDTMNTEAFF; CDR3nt: TGTGCCAGCAGCTTGGACACAATGAACACTGAAGCTTTCTTT
d_gene: -; v_gene: TRBV23-1; j_gene: TRBJ2-2; abundance: once; CDR3aa: CASSQDQEEPHFTGELFF; CDR3nt: TGCGCCAGCAGTCAAGACCAAGAGGAACCACACTTTACCGGGGAGCTGTTTTTT
d_gene: -; v_gene: TRBV3-1/TRBV3-2; j_gene: TRBJ2-5; abundance: few; CDR3aa: CASSARTNQETQYF; CDR3nt: TGTGCCAGCAGCGCTCGGACTAACCAAGAGACCCAGTACTTC
d_gene: -; v_gene: TRBV18; j_gene: TRBJ2-3; abundance: once; CDR3aa: CASSPSRGVNGDTQYF; CDR3nt: TGTGCCAGCTCACCTAGCAGGGGAGTCAACGGAGATACGCAGTATTTT
d_gene: -; v_gene: TRBV9; j_gene: TRBJ1-1; abundance: -; CDR3aa: CASKRGNTEAFF; CDR3nt: TGTGCCAGCAAGCGGGGGAACACTGAAGCTTTCTTT
d_gene: TRBD2; v_gene: TRBV7-9; j_gene: TRBJ2-5; abundance: -; CDR3aa: CASSLATSGTETQYF; CDR3nt: TGTGCCAGCAGCTTAGCGACTAGCGGGACCGAGACCCAGTACTTC
d_gene: TRBD1; v_gene: TRBV9; j_gene: TRBJ2-4; abundance: -; CDR3aa: CASSVEWTGQNIQYF; CDR3nt: TGTGCCAGCAGCGTAGAATGGACAGGGCAAAACATTCAGTACTTC
d_gene: TRBD2; v_gene: TRBV24-1; j_gene: TRBJ2-3; abundance: -; CDR3aa: CATSDPTSGYTDTQYF; CDR3nt: TGTGCCACCAGTGACCCGACTAGCGGGTACACAGATACGCAGTATTTT
d_gene: -; v_gene: TRBV29-1; j_gene: TRBJ2-2; abundance: -; CDR3aa: CSVDEQGATGELFF; CDR3nt: TGCAGCGTTGACGAACAGGGTGCCACCGGGGAGCTGTTTTTT
d_gene: -; v_gene: TRBV15; j_gene: TRBJ2-1; abundance: -; CDR3aa: CATSEGRELSSYNEQFF; CDR3nt: TGTGCCACCAGCGAGGGCCGGGAGCTTAGCTCCTACAATGAGCAGTTCTTC
d_gene: -; v_gene: TRBV7-9; j_gene: TRBJ2-7; abundance: -; CDR3aa: CASTPHLEQGSYEQYF; CDR3nt: TGTGCCAGCACCCCTCACCTGGAACAGGGTTCCTACGAGCAGTACTTC
d_gene: -; v_gene: TRBV9; j_gene: TRBJ2-7; abundance: -; CDR3aa: CASSVELVPYEQYF; CDR3nt: TGTGCCAGCAGCGTAGAACTAGTCCCCTACGAGCAGTACTTC